The entry below describes one T cell receptor (beta chain). Recovery among Cohort 3 donors was established by two negative PCRs, clearance, or symptom resolution. The germline CDR1 and CDR2 sequences are MNHEY and SMNVEV (reference sequence). The trim removed 6 bases at V and 7 bases at J, leaving 8 bases unmatched. This CDR3 comprises 14 residues. The protocol was immunoSEQ multiplex PCR, while the TCRdb copy is restricted to in-frame clones and leaves out a portion. The sample has some 250,000 clones, around 80% seen once. The sample originates from a study of blood T cell repertoires in COVID-19. On the study more broadly: Nucleic acid was either cDNA or gDNA, and it came from T cells, B-cell-depleted T cells, or PBMCs.

Sequencing used PBMCs or T cells enriched from blood (not recorded which). The source of this sequence is a man aged 35 to 55 who had recovered from COVID-19. The chain is built from TRBV27 and TRBJ2-1, with 8 nucleotides matching TRBD2. The CDR3 nucleotides read TGTGCCAGCAGGGGACTAGGGGGGGGTAATGAGCAGTTCTTC. It specifies CASRGLGGGNEQFF.